One and the same sample provided the 30 T cell receptor beta chains below, sequenced in a study of T cells after yellow fever vaccination. In TCRdb, the 5' RACE reads were re-called with MiXCR into one record per CDR3 protein. Here the sample spans 100,000 to 150,000 distinct CDR3 sequences, roughly 15% being singletons. Sequenced here: CD8+ T cells sorted from PBMCs, sampled 5 days after the yellow fever booster vaccination. The origin of the receptors is a man aged 18 to 30 who received the YFV17D yellow fever vaccine.

Many counts were recorded for this clonotype. Likely a read error: the CDR3 ends without its conserved phenylalanine or tryptophan. The chain carries TRBV3-1 and TRBJ2-2; 9 bases match TRBD1. Germline CDR1 LGHDT, CDR2 YNNKEL (reference sequence). V trimming: 3 bases; J trimming: 1 base; junction bases outside the gene matches: 3. The length of the CDR3 is 16 residues. The CDR3 reads CASSHRTGVNTGELFS. Written as DNA, the CDR3 is TGTGCCAGCAGCCACAGGACAGGGGTGAACACCGGGGAGCTGTTTTCT.

The V and J genes are TRBV29-1 and TRBJ1-3; D ambiguous. CDR1 is SQVTM and CDR2 is ANQGSEA in the germline V gene. This CDR3 comprises 14 residues. Trimming pared 7 bases from V and 3 bases from J, leaving 16 bases between. CDR3 protein: CSGGWGTDGNTIYF. DNA of the CDR3: TGCAGCGGTGGGTGGGGTACCGATGGAAACACCATATATTTT.

A few counts support this clonotype. The chain carries TRBV9 and TRBJ2-5, with D possibly being TRBD2 (5 bases). The CDR3 extends over 14 amino acids. The germline V gene has CDR1 SGDLS and CDR2 YYNGEE. Trimming cost V 1 base and J 5 bases, with 12 bases left between them. The CDR3 bases are TGTGCCAGCAGCGTATATCTAACGGGGGAGACCCAGTACTTC. The encoded protein is CASSVYLTGETQYF.

This chain connects TRBV4-1 to TRBJ2-5; 7 bases map to TRBD1. The J segment lost 9 bases and the V segment lost 2 bases, leaving 3 bases of the junction unmatched. CDR1 is MGHRA and CDR2 is YSYEKL in the germline V gene. The CDR3 consists of 12 residues. The chain's CDR3 is CASSQTQGAQYF. The CDR3 DNA reads TGCGCCAGCAGCCAAACTCAGGGGGCCCAGTACTTC.

This clonotype was seen a few times. The chain has TRBV4-1 and TRBJ2-2; D is unresolved. The CDR3 is made up of 16 amino acids. Looked up from germline, CDR1 is MGHRA and CDR2 is YSYEKL. V lost 4 bases to trimming and J lost 4 bases, with 16 bases between them. The CDR3 DNA reads TGCGCCAGCAGCCCGAGTAGGCACGGATCCACCGGGGAGCTGTTTTTT. This encodes CASSPSRHGSTGELFF.

This clonotype was seen ten or more times. This chain joins TRBV6-2 or TRBV6-3 and TRBJ2-2; D is ambiguous. Germline CDR1 reads MNHEY; CDR2 reads SVGEGT. This CDR3 spans 13 amino acids. V lost 0 bases and J 11 bases, leaving 10 bases between the germline ends. The chain's CDR3 is CASSYSIFFELFF. CDR3 sequence (DNA): TGTGCCAGCAGTTACTCGATCTTCTTTGAGCTGTTTTTT.

This chain joins TRBV9 and TRBJ2-1; D is perhaps TRBD1 or TRBD2 (5 bases each). Germline V gene sequence: CDR1 SGDLS, CDR2 YYNGEE. V was shortened by 1 base and J by 0 bases, with 8 bases between the two germline ends. The CDR3 covers 15 residues. The chain's CDR3 is CASSVSGSSYNEQFF. The DNA of the CDR3 is TGTGCCAGCAGCGTATCAGGGAGCTCCTACAATGAGCAGTTCTTC.

The CDR3 coding sequence is TGCGCCAGCAGCCCTGCCGGGGGGACAGGGGACTACGAGCAGTACTTC. Residues: CASSPAGGTGDYEQYF. J is TRBJ2-7 and V is TRBV5-1, with 10 bases lining up with TRBD1. The germline gives CDR1 SGHRS, CDR2 YFSETQ. J was trimmed by 3 bases and V by 4 bases; bases with no gene match: 10. This CDR3 is 16 amino acids long.

This clonotype was detected a few times. The genes are TRBV9 and TRBJ2-5; D is tentatively TRBD1 or TRBD2 (6 bases each). V lost 4 bases, J lost 5 bases, and 15 bases lay in between. Germline V lookup: CDR1 SGDLS, CDR2 YYNGEE. The CDR3 runs to 14 residues. DNA of the CDR3: TGTGCCAGCAGCTTAAGAGGGGGGCCGGAGACCCAGTACTTC. Translation gives CASSLRGGPETQYF.

The genes are TRBV20-1 and TRBJ2-7; D is possibly TRBD1 (5 bases). This CDR3 contains 15 residues. CDR1 and CDR2 (germline): DFQATT, SNEGSKA (reference sequence). V was pared by 0 bases and J by 1 base, with 13 bases between. Here the CDR3 DNA reads TGCAGTGCTAGAGATGACGGACAAGATTCCTACGAGCAGTACGTC. Protein sequence: CSARDDGQDSYEQYV.

In its sample, this clonotype was seen many times. The V gene is TRBV12-3 or TRBV12-4, the J gene TRBJ2-5; D is unclear. With 0 bases removed from V and 2 bases from J, the gap between germline ends came to 4 bases. This CDR3 is built from 13 residues. The CDR3 nucleotides read TGTGCCAGCAGTTTAGCCAGGCAAGAGACCCAGTACTTC. Its protein product is CASSLARQETQYF.

The chain is built from TRBV20-1 and TRBJ2-1; TRBD2 aligns across 10 bases. From germline, CDR1 is DFQATT and CDR2 SNEGSKA (reference sequence). There are 15 residues in the CDR3. The V gene end was trimmed by 5 bases and the J gene end by 0 bases; junction bases not matched to a gene: 4. In DNA form, the CDR3 reads TGCAGTGCTTCTAGCGGGGGTGACTCCTACAATGAGCAGTTCTTC. This translates into CSASSGGDSYNEQFF.

The V gene is TRBV7-9, the J gene TRBJ2-3; no clear D. Germline CDR1 SEHNR, CDR2 FQNEAQ (reference sequence). The CDR3 has 11 amino acids. V was pared by 11 bases and J by 2 bases, with 8 bases between. As DNA, the CDR3 is TGTGCCGGGCAGAACACAGATACGCAGTATTTT. This codes for CAGQNTDTQYF.

The rearrangement links TRBV9 to TRBJ1-2; D may be TRBD1 (5 bases). Trimming pared 0 bases from V and 4 bases from J, leaving 13 bases between. The germline V gene has CDR1 SGDLS and CDR2 YYNGEE. The CDR3 runs 15 residues. As DNA, the CDR3 is TGTGCCAGCAGCGTAGGACAGACAGCCTCCTATGGCTACACCTTC. It codes for CASSVGQTASYGYTF.

The chain recombines TRBV12-3 or TRBV12-4 with TRBJ2-3, with TRBD2 as a possible D gene (6 bases). There are 16 residues in the CDR3. The V and J ends lost 7 bases and 1 base respectively, with 18 bases between them. As DNA, the CDR3 is TGTGCCAGCACACCGACGCCCGGGGGAGGCACAGATACGCAGTATTTT. Its protein is CASTPTPGGGTDTQYF.

This chain joins TRBV4-1 and TRBJ2-3; TRBD1 aligns across 7 bases. Germline trimming cut 0 bases from V and 5 bases from J; bases unmatched to any gene: 2. CDR1 is MGHRA and CDR2 is YSYEKL in the germline V gene. This CDR3 is 14 amino acids long. CDR3 in DNA: TGCGCCAGCAGCCAAGAGAGGGGGCAAGATACGCAGTATTTT. Translating it yields CASSQERGQDTQYF.

The chain recombines TRBV15 with TRBJ2-1, with D hard to call. The V end was cut by 3 bases, the J end by 0 bases, with 12 bases between. Germline V gene lookup returns CDR1 LNHNV and CDR2 YYDKDF (reference sequence). The CDR3 contains 16 residues. The CDR3 coding sequence is TGTGCCACCAGCAGGATACGTTCGAGCTCCTACAATGAGCAGTTCTTC. Translating it yields CATSRIRSSSYNEQFF.

Many counts were recorded for this clonotype. The CDR3 loop reads CASSNSGEQYF. CDR3 bases: TGTGCCAGCAGCAACAGTGGCGAGCAGTACTTC. V gene TRBV7-9 combines with J gene TRBJ2-7; D gene ambiguous. Germline V gives CDR1 SEHNR, CDR2 FQNEAQ (reference sequence). V lost 5 bases to trimming and J lost 6 bases, with 8 bases between them. The CDR3 spans 11 residues. Together with reference TRBV7-9 and TRBJ2-7, the CDR3 gives the full variable domain: DTGVSQNPRHKITKRGQNVTFRCDPISEHNRLYWYRQTLGQGPEFLTYFQNEAQLEKSRLLSDRFSAERPKGSFSTLEIQRTEQGDSAMYLCASSNSGEQYFGPGTRLTVT.

J is TRBJ1-1 and V is TRBV5-4, with 10 bases matching TRBD1. The CDR3 extends over 16 amino acids. Germline assignment: CDR1 SGHNT and CDR2 YYREEE (reference sequence). Trimming cost V 3 bases and J 5 bases; bases outside gene matches: 10. The DNA of the CDR3 is TGTGCCAGCAGCTCGGGGACAGGGGAGCGGGGGACTGAAGCTTTCTTT. Translating gives CASSSGTGERGTEAFF. Based on the CDR3 plus reference TRBV5-4 and TRBJ1-1, the full variable domain is ETGVTQSPTHLIKTRGQQVTLRCSSQSGHNTVSWYQQALGQGPQFIFQYYREEENGRGNFPPRFSGLQFPNYSSELNVNALELDDSALYLCASSSGTGERGTEAFFGQGTRLTVV.

This clonotype was seen only a few times. The CDR3 loop is CASKEVARDDQYF. CDR3 bases: TGTGCCAGCAAAGAAGTAGCGAGGGACGACCAGTACTTC. The chain carries TRBV6-5 and TRBJ2-5; the D call may be TRBD1 or TRBD2 (5 bases each). V lost 7 bases and J 10 bases, leaving 19 bases between the germline ends. This CDR3 has 13 amino acids. Germline V gene lookup returns CDR1 MNHEY and CDR2 SVGAGI.

The rearrangement uses TRBV5-4 and TRBJ1-2, with 10 bases that match TRBD1. Unmatched junction bases numbered 2, after V lost 5 bases and J lost 4 bases. Looked up from germline, CDR1 is SGHNT and CDR2 is YYREEE (reference sequence). The CDR3 length is 13 residues. CDR3: CASSWTGGYGYTF. In DNA form, the CDR3 reads TGTGCCAGCAGTTGGACAGGGGGCTATGGCTACACCTTC.

J is TRBJ2-3 and V is TRBV7-9, with D perhaps given as TRBD1 or TRBD2 (5 bases each). V shed 5 bases and J shed 6 bases, with 21 bases lying between them. CDR1 is SEHNR and CDR2 is FQNEAQ in the germline V gene (reference sequence). This CDR3 is 16 amino acids long. The CDR3: CASSLLLGAERDTQYF. The CDR3 coding sequence is TGTGCCAGCAGCCTCCTCCTCGGGGCGGAGCGGGATACGCAGTATTTT.

This clonotype was counted a few times. The chain carries TRBV29-1 and TRBJ1-4, with 9 bases aligning to TRBD1. The CDR3 covers 15 residues. The V gene's germline CDR1 is SQVTM and CDR2 ANQGSEA. Unmatched junction bases numbered 4, after V lost 0 bases and J lost 5 bases. This CDR3 is CSVEDWGTGNEKLFF. The CDR3 DNA sequence: TGCAGCGTTGAAGATTGGGGGACAGGGAATGAAAAACTGTTTTTT.

This clonotype occurred a few times. The rearrangement joins TRBV5-1 to TRBJ2-5; D perhaps matches TRBD2 (6 bases). V was clipped by 0 bases and J by 4 bases, with 13 bases between them. This CDR3 contains 15 residues. Germline-derived CDR1 and CDR2 are SGHRS and YFSETQ. This CDR3 reads CASSLGRVRGETQYF. The CDR3 DNA sequence: TGCGCCAGCAGCTTGGGGAGGGTCCGCGGAGAGACCCAGTACTTC.

This clonotype has more than one count but fewer than ten. The CDR3: CASSYSIRQGIAYEQYV. CDR3 DNA: TGTGCCAGCAGTTACTCGATCCGACAGGGCATTGCGTACGAGCAGTACGTC. The rearrangement joins TRBV6-5 to TRBJ2-7, with 7 positions matching TRBD1. Germline CDR1 is MNHEY and CDR2 is SVGAGI. The length of the CDR3 is 17 residues. V shed 0 bases, J shed 4 bases, and the junction held 12 bases outside the gene matches.

This rearrangement joins TRBV7-3 to TRBJ1-1, with D possibly being TRBD1 (6 bases). V lost 8 bases, J lost 4 bases, and 20 bases lay in between. Germline V lookup: CDR1 SGHTA, CDR2 FQGTGA. This CDR3 contains 15 residues. The CDR3 spells CASLPYGGASTEAFF. CDR3 DNA sequence: TGTGCCAGCTTGCCTTATGGGGGGGCGAGCACTGAAGCTTTCTTT.

There are a few counts of this clonotype. The rearrangement links TRBV7-2 to TRBJ2-5, with D perhaps TRBD2 (7 bases). The CDR3 runs 15 residues. Germline CDR1 and CDR2: SGHTA and FQGNSA. V dropped 8 bases and J dropped 5 bases, with 21 bases sitting between them. The CDR3 nucleotides are TGTGCCAGCCAGAGGGGGGGGGCCTCCTCGGAGACCCAGTACTTC. Its protein product is CASQRGGASSETQYF.

Within the sample, this clonotype is medium-sized (0.01 to 0.1%). The chain joins TRBV15 to TRBJ2-7; tentatively, D is TRBD2 (5 bases). CDR3 length equals 15 residues. Germline-derived CDR1 and CDR2 are LNHNV and YYDKDF (reference sequence). With 3 bases removed from V and 0 bases from J, the gap between germline ends came to 12 bases. This CDR3 is CATSRDSLTSYEQYF. In DNA form, the CDR3 reads TGTGCCACCAGCAGGGACTCCCTGACCTCCTACGAGCAGTACTTC.

This clonotype occurred many times. The genes are TRBV4-1 and TRBJ2-1, with D perhaps matching TRBD1 or TRBD2 (5 bases each). Trimming left V 1 base short and J 3 bases short, with 13 bases between. There are 16 residues in the CDR3. CDR1 and CDR2 from the germline V gene are MGHRA and YSYEKL. The CDR3, as DNA: TGCGCCAGCAGCCAAGGAGGGGCACTCTTCTACAATGAGCAGTTCTTC. This translates into CASSQGGALFYNEQFF.

The gene calls are TRBV27 and TRBJ2-1, with D tentatively TRBD1 (6 bases). The V gene lost 8 bases and the J gene lost 6 bases, with 17 bases spanning the gap. Per germline, CDR1 MNHEY and CDR2 SMNVEV (reference sequence). This CDR3 spans 14 amino acids. CDR3 sequence reads: CASGTLSSLNEQFF. As DNA, the CDR3 is TGTGCCAGCGGGACACTATCGTCCCTCAATGAGCAGTTCTTC.